The rows below give T cell receptor beta chains drawn from one sample of a study of T cell repertoires in cytomegalovirus infection. TCRdb called the reads again in MiXCR, with one record for every CDR3 protein. The sample has some 300,000 distinct CDR3 sequences; about 8.8% are singletons. Sequencing input: PBMCs. The receptors were sampled from a human donor in good health (CMV status not recorded). Some clones in this sample may be carry-over from other donors' samples. Both conserved end residues are trimmed from each CDR3.

V	J	CDR3
TRBV12-3/TRBV12-4	TRBJ2-1	ASSLITSGEVEQF
TRBV19	TRBJ2-2	ASRLTGSTGELF
TRBV20-1	TRBJ1-1	SARDMDRRNTEAF
TRBV28	TRBJ1-2	GTGEYGYT
TRBV4-1	TRBJ2-2	ASSLDGTPNTGELF
TRBV6-2/TRBV6-3	TRBJ2-5	ASSWNPLGQGYQETQY
TRBV4-2	TRBJ2-1	ASSGVGRLRDEQF
TRBV6-2/TRBV6-3	TRBJ2-2	ASTQATGTGELF
TRBV18	TRBJ2-7	ASSPIWQKYTYEQY
TRBV14	TRBJ1-3	ASSQITGMVGNTIY
TRBV7-2	TRBJ2-1	ASSLSRGNEQF
TRBV5-1	TRBJ2-3	ASSLQPTSTDTQY
TRBV18	TRBJ2-1	ASSTRKGQRDNEQF
TRBV7-9	TRBJ1-5	ASTPERVQPQH
TRBV29-1	TRBJ1-1	SARDGGGTEAF
TRBV7-2	TRBJ2-1	ASSLAPSNEQF
TRBV7-9	TRBJ2-5	ASSSNRGAETQY
TRBV6-6	TRBJ2-1	ASSYGLDVRRGDEQF
TRBV7-2	TRBJ2-1	ASSSSPSGVQEQF
TRBV7-2	TRBJ2-5	ASSRWGQGAQETQY
TRBV6-1	TRBJ1-3	ASSSDRGNTIY
TRBV28	TRBJ1-3	ASSPLSGTGGNTIY
TRBV10-3	TRBJ1-2	AISDRQSSGYT
TRBV7-3	TRBJ1-1	ASSLSGASTEAF
TRBV7-9	TRBJ1-2	ASSLGFNYGYT
TRBV7-9	TRBJ2-2	ASSTHTGELF
TRBV28	TRBJ1-1	ASSSQGAKGGTEAF
TRBV7-2	TRBJ2-5	ASSLAGSGTQY
TRBV4-1	TRBJ1-5	ASSQVGGSNQPQH
TRBV7-3	TRBJ2-1	ASSSGSKQF
TRBV28	TRBJ2-1	ASSPRLRREVSYNEQF
TRBV11-2	TRBJ2-6	ASSAGQVLGSGANVLT
TRBV28	TRBJ1-2	ASSQGAWYGYT
TRBV20-1	TRBJ2-2	SARDYRLAAHVNTGELF
TRBV29-1	TRBJ1-4	SARTRGSNEKLF
TRBV20-1	TRBJ2-3	SADRDRVTDTQY
TRBV12-5	TRBJ1-1	ASGLTQGIGTEAF
TRBV28	TRBJ2-4	ASSFSGGANIQY
TRBV6-1	TRBJ2-1	ASSPLGDRVYNEQF
TRBV12-3/TRBV12-4	TRBJ2-7	ASSLDRLSTLEQY
TRBV2	TRBJ2-3	ASSARGSTDTQY
TRBV12-3/TRBV12-4	TRBJ2-2	ASTPGQGGSGELF
TRBV20-1	TRBJ1-2	SASTGLYGYT
TRBV29-1	TRBJ1-2	SFRLATGGRGYT
TRBV6-6	TRBJ2-2	ASTLGETGRTGELF
TRBV7-2	TRBJ1-6	ASSRTAPPLH
TRBV6-2/TRBV6-3	TRBJ2-6	ASSYSSSNGANVLT
TRBV27	TRBJ2-5	ASSLWDKETQY
TRBV24-1	TRBJ2-1	ATSVGGGKNEQF